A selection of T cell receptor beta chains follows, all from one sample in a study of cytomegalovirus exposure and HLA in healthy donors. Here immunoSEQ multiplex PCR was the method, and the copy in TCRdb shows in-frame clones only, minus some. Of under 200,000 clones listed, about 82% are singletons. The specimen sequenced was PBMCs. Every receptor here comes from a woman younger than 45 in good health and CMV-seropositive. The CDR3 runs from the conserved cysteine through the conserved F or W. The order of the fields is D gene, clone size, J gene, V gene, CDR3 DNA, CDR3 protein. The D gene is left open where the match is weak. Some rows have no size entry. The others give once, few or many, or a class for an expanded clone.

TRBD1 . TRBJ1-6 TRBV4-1 TGCGCCAGCAGCGAACCAGCTTCCGGGACAGGGAGTATTTCACCCCTCCACTTT CASSEPASGTGSISPLHF
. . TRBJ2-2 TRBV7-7 TGTGCCAGCAGCCCTAGAGGTGGCGGGGAGCTGTTTTTT CASSPRGGGELFF
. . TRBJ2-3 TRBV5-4 TGTGCCAGCAGCTTCGATGTGGGGGCTAGCACAGATACGCAGTATTTT CASSFDVGASTDTQYF
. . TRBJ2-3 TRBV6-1 TGTGCCAGCAGTGGTTGGGGGGGCGTCTTAAATACGCAGTATTTT CASSGWGGVLNTQYF
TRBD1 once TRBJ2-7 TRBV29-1 TGCAGCGGGGGTTCCGGACAGGACATCTACGAGCAGTACTTC CSGGSGQDIYEQYF
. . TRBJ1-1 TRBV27 TGTGCCAGCAGCTCAAGCGGGGGCCTGAACACTGAAGCTTTCTTT CASSSSGGLNTEAFF
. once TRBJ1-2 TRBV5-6 TGTGCCAGCAGCTTGCGGTTGGACACGGCCCTTTCCTTC CASSLRLDTALSF
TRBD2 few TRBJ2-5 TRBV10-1 TGCGCCAGCAGTGTTGGGGGTAGCGGGGGTAGGGAGACCCAGTACTTC CASSVGGSGGRETQYF
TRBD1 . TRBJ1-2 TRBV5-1 TGCGCCAGCAGCACAGGGGGGGGCCTCTATGGCTACACCTTC CASSTGGGLYGYTF
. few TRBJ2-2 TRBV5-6 TGTGCCAGCAGCTTTGACAGCCCGAACACCGGGGAGCTGTTTTTT CASSFDSPNTGELFF
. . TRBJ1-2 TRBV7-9 TGTTCCAGCAGCTCGCCTTGGGGGGATGAAAATGGCTACACCTTC CSSSSPWGDENGYTF
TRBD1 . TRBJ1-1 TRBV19 TGTGCCAGTAGTACCCGCTCAGGGGGCAACACTGAAGCTTTCTTT CASSTRSGGNTEAFF
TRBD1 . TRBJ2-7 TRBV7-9 TGTGCCAGCAGCACCCCGAGGGGGCAGGCCTACGAGCAGTACTTC CASSTPRGQAYEQYF
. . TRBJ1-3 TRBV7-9 TGTGCCAGCAGCTTACCCATCTCTGGAAACACCATATATTTT CASSLPISGNTIYF
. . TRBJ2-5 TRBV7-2 TGTGCCAGCAGCTTAGCGCAGGGTTGGGGGAGGGGGGTGCAAGAGACCCAGTACTTC CASSLAQGWGRGVQETQYF
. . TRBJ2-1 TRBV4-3 TGCGCCAGCAGCCAATACCCCGGTAGAGGCAGGGGTGGTAAAGAGCAGTTCTTC CASSQYPGRGRGGKEQFF
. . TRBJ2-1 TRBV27 TGTGCCAGCAGCCCGGGTCTCTACAATGAGCAGTTCTTC CASSPGLYNEQFF
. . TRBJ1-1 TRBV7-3 TGTGCCAGCAGCTCCCAGGGTAGCACTGAAGCTTTCTTT CASSSQGSTEAFF
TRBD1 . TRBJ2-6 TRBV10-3 TGTGCCATCAGGGCCCCGGGACAGGGGAGTGGGGCCAACGTCCTGACTTTC CAIRAPGQGSGANVLTF
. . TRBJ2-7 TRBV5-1 TGCGCCAGCAGCTTGGACAATACCTACGAGCAGTACTTC CASSLDNTYEQYF
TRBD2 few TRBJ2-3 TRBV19 TGTGCCAGTAGTATCTCGGGGGGACTCACAGATACGCAGTATTTT CASSISGGLTDTQYF
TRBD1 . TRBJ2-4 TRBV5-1 TGCGCCAGCAGCTTGGAAGGGGGCGACATTCAGTACTTC CASSLEGGDIQYF
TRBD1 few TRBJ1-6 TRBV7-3 TGTGCCAGCAGCCAGACAGGGTCGACGGGTTCACCCCTCCACTTT CASSQTGSTGSPLHF
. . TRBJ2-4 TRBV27 TGTGCCAGCAGTTTATTCGGGGGAAAGGCCAAAAACATTCAGTACTTC CASSLFGGKAKNIQYF
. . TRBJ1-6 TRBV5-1 TGCGCCAGCAGCCAGGCTTTGACAGTTTATAATTCACCCCTCCACTTT CASSQALTVYNSPLHF
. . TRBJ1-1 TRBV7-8 TGTGCCAGCAGCTTAGCCTTCGGGGGATACGATATGAACACTGAAGCTTTCTTT CASSLAFGGYDMNTEAFF
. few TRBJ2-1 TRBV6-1 TGTGCCAGCAGCGACCGGAGGGGTATTGATGAGCAGTTCTTC CASSDRRGIDEQFF
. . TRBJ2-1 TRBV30 TGTGCCTGGAGTGTAATCGGGGTGCCCCAGCAGTTCTTC CAWSVIGVPQQFF
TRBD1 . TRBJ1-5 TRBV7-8 TGTGCCAGCAGCTCCCCCCCGGGACAGGGTTTAAATCAGCCCCAGCATTTT CASSSPPGQGLNQPQHF
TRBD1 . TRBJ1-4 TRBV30 TGTGCCTGGAGTGTTGGGGACAGTAATGAAAAACTGTTTTTT CAWSVGDSNEKLFF
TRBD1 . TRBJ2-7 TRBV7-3 TGTGCCAGCAGCTTACGGGACAGGGACTCCTACGAGCAGTACTTC CASSLRDRDSYEQYF
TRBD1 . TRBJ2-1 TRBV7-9 TGTGCCAGCAGCTCGGACAGGAGAAGATACAATGAGCAGTTCTTC CASSSDRRRYNEQFF
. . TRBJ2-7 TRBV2 TGTGCCAGCAGTGATCAGGGGCAGGGCTACGAGCAGTACTTC CASSDQGQGYEQYF
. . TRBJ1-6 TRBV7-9 TGTGCCAGCAGCTTAGCGCGGGGGGGCTCGGCTGATTCACCCCTCCACTTT CASSLARGGSADSPLHF
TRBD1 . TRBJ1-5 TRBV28 TGTGCCAGCAGTTACAGGGGAAGGAGCAATCAGCCCCAGCATTTT CASSYRGRSNQPQHF
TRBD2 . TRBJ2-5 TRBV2 TGTGCCAGCACACTAGCGGGGGGCCTGGGGACCCAGTACTTC CASTLAGGLGTQYF
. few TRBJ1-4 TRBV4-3 TGCGCCAGCAGCCAAGGCCCCCGGGTCGGTGAGGAAAAACTGTTTTTT CASSQGPRVGEEKLFF
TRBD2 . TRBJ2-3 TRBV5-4 TGTGCCAGCAGCCCTCGAGGCGGGCTAAGCGGGGGCAGCACAGATACGCAGTATTTT CASSPRGGLSGGSTDTQYF
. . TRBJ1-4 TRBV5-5 TGTGCCAGCAGCTTGGGACCTCCGGACAGAGCCTCTTTT CASSLGPPDRASF
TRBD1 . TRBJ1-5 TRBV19 TGTGCCAGTAGTACACAGGGGGATCAGCCCCAGCATTTT CASSTQGDQPQHF
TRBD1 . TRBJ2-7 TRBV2 TGTGCCAGCAGGGACAGGGGTGACGAGCAGTACTTC CASRDRGDEQYF
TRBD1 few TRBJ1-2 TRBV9 TGTGCCAGCAGCGCCGGGACAGAAACGGGAGGCTACACCTTC CASSAGTETGGYTF
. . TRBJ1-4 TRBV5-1 TGCGCCAGCAGTATCCCGAGACTTCAGGGAACTAATGAAAAACTGTTTTTT CASSIPRLQGTNEKLFF
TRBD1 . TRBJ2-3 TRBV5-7 TGTGCCAGCAGCTTGGCCCAGGGGGCAAGAGGCACAGATACGCAGTATTTT CASSLAQGARGTDTQYF
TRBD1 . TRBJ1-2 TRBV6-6 TGTGCCAGCAGTTACCCCAGACAGGGTTCTGGCTACACCTTC CASSYPRQGSGYTF
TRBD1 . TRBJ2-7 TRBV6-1 TGTGCCAGCAGTACCGGGACAGGGGGCTTCGAGCAGTACTTC CASSTGTGGFEQYF
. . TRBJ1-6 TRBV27 TGTGCCAGCAGTTCGAGGGCGCTTTATAATTCACCCCTCCACTTT CASSSRALYNSPLHF
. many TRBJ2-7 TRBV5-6 TGTGCCAGCAGCTTAACCGCGGCTCACGAGCAGTACTTC CASSLTAAHEQYF
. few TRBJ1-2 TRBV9 TGTGCCAGCAGCGTAGCCGGGACAAACTATGGCTACACCTTC CASSVAGTNYGYTF
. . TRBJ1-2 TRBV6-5 TGTGCCAGCAGTTACAATGGGGGCAACTATGGCTACACCTTC CASSYNGGNYGYTF
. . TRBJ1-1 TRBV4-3 TGCGCCAGCAGCCAAGTTGCGACAGAAGGGTACACTGAAGCTTTCTTT CASSQVATEGYTEAFF